The 30 T cell receptor beta chains reported below all come from one sample, sequenced in a study of control samples from healthy donors and cancer patients. Some clones are missing from TCRdb's copy, which holds only in-frame ones; the method was immunoSEQ multiplex PCR. The sample holds roughly 100,000 clones, 83% seen once. The sequenced sample was blood. The receptors stem from a woman between 50 and 59 years old in good health.

This chain joins TRBV19 and TRBJ1-3; no reliable D call. Deletions cut 9 bases from V and 4 bases from J, with 13 bases between. The germline gives CDR1 LNHDA, CDR2 SQIVND (reference sequence). The CDR3 is 13 residues long. CDR3 in amino acids: CASRNGVGNTIYF. CDR3 bases: TGTGCCAGCAGAAACGGGGTCGGAAACACCATATATTTT. Together with reference TRBV19 and TRBJ1-3, the CDR3 gives the full variable domain: DGGITQSPKYLFRKEGQNVTLSCEQNLNHDAMYWYRQDPGQGLRLIYYSQIVNDFQKGDIAEGYSVSREKKESFPLTVTSAQKNPTAFYLCASRNGVGNTIYFGEGSWLTVV.

This chain connects TRBV5-5 to TRBJ2-5; D unclear. Looked up from germline, CDR1 is SGHKS and CDR2 is YYEKEE (reference sequence). The CDR3 spans 17 residues. V lost 3 bases to trimming and J lost 5 bases, with 23 bases between them. DNA for the CDR3: TGTGCCAGCAGCTCTACTTACACCGTGGTTCAAGAGGAGACCCAGTACTTC. Protein product: CASSSTYTVVQEETQYF.

This sequence joins TRBV9 and TRBJ2-3; perhaps D is TRBD1 or TRBD2 (5 bases each). This CDR3 has 18 residues. V lost 4 bases, J lost 2 bases, and 23 bases lay in between. CDR1 is SGDLS and CDR2 is YYNGEE in the germline V gene. CDR3 region: CASSPRSIPGPFTDTQYF. The CDR3, as DNA: TGTGCCAGCAGCCCTCGGTCCATTCCGGGGCCATTCACAGATACGCAGTATTTT.

The chain carries TRBV6-2 or TRBV6-3 and TRBJ1-1; D gene ambiguous. Germline CDR1 reads MNHEY; CDR2 reads SVGEGT. V was cut by 5 bases and J by 5 bases, with 15 bases left in between. The CDR3 totals 14 residues. CDR3 sequence (DNA): TGTGCCAGCAGTCCACGGGAGGGTAAGACTGAAGCTTTCTTT. It codes for CASSPREGKTEAFF.

V gene TRBV29-1 combines with J gene TRBJ1-4, with TRBD1 identical over 9 bases. The CDR3 has 14 amino acids. Looked up from germline, CDR1 is SQVTM and CDR2 is ANQGSEA. The V segment lost 6 bases and the J segment 4 bases; nucleotides outside the gene matches: 6. CDR3 in amino acids: CSVKQGAYNEKLFF. CDR3 bases: TGCAGCGTGAAACAGGGGGCCTATAATGAAAAACTGTTTTTT.

The chain carries TRBV9 and TRBJ1-1; D is ambiguous. The length of the CDR3 is 15 residues. Between the trimmed V and J ends, which lost 7 bases and 2 bases, there was a span of 18 bases. CDR1 and CDR2 (germline): SGDLS, YYNGEE. CDR3 protein: CASGDLHSRNTEAFF. DNA for the CDR3: TGTGCCAGCGGTGACTTGCATAGCCGTAACACTGAAGCTTTCTTT. Variable domain in full (rest from reference TRBV9 and TRBJ1-1): DSGVTQTPKHLITATGQRVTLRCSPRSGDLSVYWYQQSLDQGLQFLIQYYNGEERAKGNILERFSAQQFPDLHSELNLSSLELGDSALYFCASGDLHSRNTEAFFGQGTRLTVV.

V and J are TRBV6-1 and TRBJ2-5; D is possibly TRBD2 (7 bases). Germline CDR1 is MNHNS and CDR2 is SASEGT. Trimming stripped 1 base from V and 5 bases from J, with 11 bases between. The CDR3 consists of 14 residues. In DNA form, the CDR3 reads TGTGCCAGCAGTGAAGGCGGGGGCCCGGAGACCCAGTACTTC. Its translation: CASSEGGGPETQYF.

This clone was seen at least ten times. V and J are TRBV12-3 or TRBV12-4 and TRBJ1-3; D unresolved. This CDR3 has 11 amino acids. Trimming took off 8 bases at V and 7 bases at J, with 9 bases between the two ends. This CDR3 is CASSLSNTIYF. The CDR3 DNA follows: TGTGCCAGCTCCCTATCGAACACCATATATTTT.

This clone was counted only a few times. The CDR3: CASSDTGGSYNEQFF. CDR3 DNA sequence: TGTGCCAGCAGTGACACCGGGGGTTCCTACAATGAGCAGTTCTTC. V gene TRBV6-4 combines with J gene TRBJ2-1; D might be TRBD2 (6 bases). In germline, CDR1 is MRHNA, CDR2 SNTAGT. V lost 2 bases to trimming and J lost 1 base, with 9 bases between them. This CDR3 spans 15 amino acids.

The chain recombines TRBV5-5 with TRBJ2-2; 9 bases map to TRBD2. This CDR3 has 18 amino acids. J lost 5 bases, V lost 1 base, and 12 bases had no gene match. CDR1 and CDR2 (germline): SGHKS, YYEKEE (reference sequence). CDR3 in DNA: TGTGCCAGCAGCTTGTCTGCTAGCGGGGTGAGGGGAACCGGGGAGCTGTTTTTT. Translating it yields CASSLSASGVRGTGELFF.

The chain recombines TRBV13 with TRBJ2-2; no clear D. CDR3 size: 16 residues. Germline V gene sequence: CDR1 PRHDT, CDR2 FYEKMQ (reference sequence). Trimming shortened V by 1 base and J by 0 bases, and 9 bases separated the two germline ends. The CDR3 protein is CASSLAANANTGELFF. DNA for the CDR3: TGTGCCAGCAGCTTAGCAGCGAACGCGAACACCGGGGAGCTGTTTTTT.

The V and J genes are TRBV9 and TRBJ2-7, with TRBD2 identical over 8 bases. Germline loops: CDR1 SGDLS, CDR2 YYNGEE. The CDR3 spans 15 residues. The ends lost 3 bases at V and 4 bases at J; junction bases unmatched: 9. CDR3 in amino acids: CASSASAGATYEQYF. The CDR3 DNA reads as TGTGCCAGCAGCGCCTCAGCGGGGGCCACTTACGAGCAGTACTTC.

The chain joins TRBV3-1 (or the pseudogene TRBV3-2) to TRBJ2-5, with 10 bases that match TRBD2. The CDR3 length is 16 residues. Germline CDR1 LGHDT, CDR2 YNNKEL (reference sequence). Unmatched junction bases numbered 8, after V lost 4 bases and J lost 3 bases. The CDR3 nucleotides are TGTGCCAGCAGCCCCCGACGCAGCGGGGGGGAAGAGACCCAGTACTTC. Translating gives CASSPRRSGGEETQYF.

Regarding this clone: One junction end does not reproduce the germline sequence, and a read error may be involved. This sequence joins TRBV4-3 and TRBJ1-3; D call uncertain. This CDR3 spans 13 amino acids. Germline assignment: CDR1 LGHNA and CDR2 YSLEER. Written as DNA, the CDR3 is TGCGCCAGCAGCCAAGAATATGGAGACACCATATATTTT. Amino acid sequence: CASSQEYGDTIYF.

The chain links TRBV11-1 to TRBJ2-2; maybe TRBD1 (6 bases). Trimming left V 6 bases short and J 4 bases short, with 9 bases between. CDR3 size: 13 residues. The germline V gene encodes CDR1 SGHAT and CDR2 FQDESV (reference sequence). The CDR3 DNA reads as TGTGCCAGCAGAGACAGGCTCACCGGGGAGCTGTTTTTT. As protein: CASRDRLTGELFF.

This rearrangement joins TRBV19 to TRBJ1-6; 8 nucleotides align to TRBD1. This CDR3 is built from 14 residues. Trimming removed 4 bases from V and 8 bases from J; junction bases left unmatched: 4. Germline-derived CDR1 and CDR2 are LNHDA and SQIVND (reference sequence). Here the CDR3 reads CASSSGQGDSPLHF. The DNA of the CDR3 is TGTGCCAGTAGTAGTGGACAGGGTGATTCACCCCTCCACTTT.

The gene calls are TRBV5-1 and TRBJ1-1; D is undetermined. The CDR3 length is 14 residues. The V gene's germline CDR1 is SGHRS and CDR2 YFSETQ. Trimming removed 2 bases at V and 3 bases at J, with 11 bases between. DNA of the CDR3: TGCGCCAGCAGCTTCCGCGGGAGGGACACTGAAGCTTTCTTT. This codes for CASSFRGRDTEAFF.

The chain has TRBV25-1 and TRBJ1-6; D may be TRBD1 (6 bases). V lost 8 bases and J 4 bases, leaving 15 bases between the germline ends. Germline CDR1 MGHDK, CDR2 SYGVNS. The CDR3 length is 15 residues. CDR3 protein: CASSRGGGYNSPLHF. The DNA of the CDR3 is TGTGCCAGCTCCAGGGGAGGGGGTTATAATTCACCCCTCCACTTT. Full variable domain (missing parts from reference TRBV25-1 and TRBJ1-6): EADIYQTPRYLVIGTGKKITLECSQTMGHDKMYWYQQDPGMELHLIHYSYGVNSTEKGDLSSESTVSRIRTEHFPLTLESARPSHTSQYLCASSRGGGYNSPLHFGNGTRLTVT.

This sequence joins TRBV7-9 and TRBJ1-2, with D possibly being TRBD1 (6 bases). There are 14 residues in the CDR3. Trimming took 6 bases from V and 5 from J, leaving 16 bases between them. Germline V gene data show CDR1 as SEHNR and CDR2 as FQNEAQ (reference sequence). Written as DNA, the CDR3 is TGTGCCAGCAGTCGTACTGGAGGGGGATATGGCTACACCTTC. This sequence encodes CASSRTGGGYGYTF.

The V and J genes are TRBV4-2 and TRBJ1-2, with 9 bases lining up with TRBD1. The CDR3 extends over 14 amino acids. CDR1 is LGHNA and CDR2 is YNFKEQ in the germline V gene. V lost 1 base and J lost 5; bases outside the gene matches: 2. The CDR3 DNA reads as TGTGCCAGCAGCCAAGGGACAGGGGCTTATGGCTACACCTTC. It codes for CASSQGTGAYGYTF.

The rearrangement joins TRBV3-1 (or the pseudogene TRBV3-2) to TRBJ1-1, with unresolved D. The CDR3 has 12 amino acids. The germline V and J ends were trimmed by 7 bases and 0 bases, with 6 bases remaining between them. Germline CDR1 and CDR2: LGHDT and YNNKEL (reference sequence). In nucleotides, the CDR3 is TGTGCCAGCAATGGGGTGAACACTGAAGCTTTCTTT. Translated, it gives CASNGVNTEAFF.

The table lists this clone with a few counts. V usage is TRBV10-1 and J usage is TRBJ1-6, with D maybe TRBD1 (5 bases). Trimming left V 0 bases short and J 5 bases short, with 8 bases between. This CDR3 contains 15 residues. Germline CDR1 and CDR2: WNHNN and SYGVQD (reference sequence). The CDR3 here is CASSESDIDNSPLHF. The CDR3 DNA reads TGCGCCAGCAGTGAGTCGGACATCGATAATTCACCCCTCCACTTT.

The V gene is TRBV5-4, the J gene TRBJ1-2; D might be TRBD1 (6 bases). CDR1 is SGHNT and CDR2 is YYREEE in the germline V gene (reference sequence). CDR3 length: 12 residues. V was trimmed by 4 bases and J by 4 bases, leaving 8 bases between them. CDR3 nucleotides: TGTGCCAGCAGCACGGACAGCTATGGCTACACCTTC. Translated, it gives CASSTDSYGYTF.

The chain is built from TRBV6-5 and TRBJ1-1, with D tentatively TRBD1 (6 bases). The V end lost 4 bases, the J end lost 0 bases, and 12 bases lay between the germline ends. The CDR3 spans 15 residues. Germline assignment: CDR1 MNHEY and CDR2 SVGAGI. CDR3 sequence reads: CASSFLDSMNTEAFF. The CDR3 DNA sequence: TGTGCCAGCAGTTTCTTGGACAGCATGAACACTGAAGCTTTCTTT.

The rearrangement uses TRBV5-1 and TRBJ1-2; 9 positions agree with TRBD1. J was trimmed by 6 bases and V by 0 bases; bases with no gene match: 3. CDR1 SGHRS and CDR2 YFSETQ come from the germline V gene. The CDR3 runs 14 residues. CDR3 nucleotides: TGCGCCAGCAGCTTGGCCGGGACAGGGCATGGCTACACCTTC. This encodes CASSLAGTGHGYTF.

The rearrangement joins TRBV28 to TRBJ1-6; 7 bases are a match to TRBD1. Germline V gene sequence: CDR1 MDHEN, CDR2 SYDVKM. With 8 bases clipped from V and 0 bases from J, the junction kept 7 bases outside the gene matches. The CDR3 spans 16 residues. The CDR3 is CASLLGQSSYNSPLHF. DNA of the CDR3: TGTGCCAGCCTTCTGGGACAGAGCTCCTATAATTCACCCCTCCACTTT.

This clone was detected once. This chain joins TRBV19 and TRBJ2-1, with 9 bases aligning to TRBD1. Germline assignment: CDR1 LNHDA and CDR2 SQIVND (reference sequence). The CDR3 length is 13 residues. After removal of 4 bases from V and 8 bases from J, the junction contained 3 bases not matched to a gene. The CDR3 nucleotides read TGTGCCAGTAGTAGGGACAGGGAGGATGAGCAGTTCTTC. Protein sequence: CASSRDREDEQFF.

This chain uses TRBV11-1 with TRBJ2-2, with D maybe TRBD2 (5 bases). Trimming shortened V by 2 bases and J by 2 bases, and 12 bases separated the two germline ends. From germline, CDR1 is SGHAT and CDR2 FQDESV (reference sequence). CDR3 length: 16 residues. The CDR3 loop reads CASSLFGGFNTGELFF. CDR3 sequence (DNA): TGTGCCAGCAGCTTATTTGGCGGGTTTAACACCGGGGAGCTGTTTTTT.

The V call is TRBV4-3, the J call TRBJ2-4; D unresolved. Looked up from germline, CDR1 is LGHNA and CDR2 is YSLEER. V lost 3 bases and J 0 bases, leaving 9 bases between the germline ends. The CDR3 runs to 15 residues. Here the CDR3 reads CASSQSDVAKNIQYF. Here the CDR3 DNA reads TGCGCCAGCAGCCAGTCCGACGTAGCCAAAAACATTCAGTACTTC.

The rearrangement uses TRBV2 and TRBJ1-1; 9 positions match TRBD1. In germline, CDR1 is SNHLY, CDR2 FYNNEI. The CDR3 sequence is 14 residues long. The ends lost 3 bases at V and 7 bases at J; junction bases unmatched: 6. The CDR3 DNA reads TGTGCCAGCAGTGACCACAGGGGGCGCGGTGAAGCTTTCTTT. This sequence encodes CASSDHRGRGEAFF.